This T cell receptor beta chain was found in a study of response to subunit inactivated influenza vaccine. Study-wide points: Authors suggested each seasonal influenza vaccination recruits few new T cells.

The CDR3 loop spans 16 amino acids. After removal of 2 bases from V and 8 bases from J, the junction contained 11 bases not matched to a gene. CDR1 is ENHRY and CDR2 is SYGVKD in the germline V gene. TCRdb recomputed calls from the RT-PCR reads with MiXCR, one row per CDR3 protein. The table shows a few hundred thousand distinct CDR3 sequences, with approximately 7.7% occurring only once. In this sample, this clonotype turned up a few times. Its antigen is unknown. The sequences come from PBMCs from blood, collected 23 to 25 months after vaccination. This chain uses TRBV10-3 with TRBJ2-1; 8 bases are a match to TRBD2. This receptor was identified in a man aged 45 to 70 who received an inactivated influenza vaccine. The CDR3, as DNA: TGTGCCATCAGTGAGGGCATTAGCGGGGCCCGAGATGAGCAGTTCTTC. This gives the protein CAISEGISGARDEQFF.